Below, 7 T cell receptor beta chains from the same sample are listed, as sequenced in a study of blood T cell repertoires in COVID-19. The protocol was immunoSEQ multiplex PCR, while the TCRdb copy is restricted to in-frame clones and leaves out a portion. The table lists about 81,000 clones, about 83% of them singletons. Input material: peripheral blood. The receptor set was obtained from a human donor in a cohort sampled during active COVID-19.

This chain uses TRBV5-1 with TRBJ2-3, with TRBD2 matching over 9 bases. The CDR3 length is 17 residues. CDR1 and CDR2 from the germline V gene are SGHRS and YFSETQ. V was clipped by 4 bases and J by 5 bases; unmatched bases: 14. The CDR3 sequence is CASSLGGGGGAKDTQYF. The CDR3 DNA is TGCGCCAGCAGCCTGGGGGGCGGCGGGGGGGCCAAAGATACGCAGTATTTT.

The J gene is TRBJ1-6, the V gene TRBV7-2; D call uncertain. The germline gives CDR1 SGHTA, CDR2 FQGNSA. Trimming took 4 bases from V and 8 from J, leaving 18 bases between them. This CDR3 spans 16 amino acids. The CDR3 sequence: CASSSNPVPMDSPLHF. CDR3 nucleotide sequence: TGTGCCAGCAGCTCCAACCCTGTACCTATGGATTCACCCCTCCACTTT.

The chain links TRBV3-1 (or the pseudogene TRBV3-2) to TRBJ2-7; D is undetermined. This CDR3 has 13 residues. Germline CDR1 LGHDT, CDR2 YNNKEL (reference sequence). Deletions cut 3 bases from V and 2 bases from J, with 8 bases between. This CDR3 reads CASSHLRTYEQYF. The CDR3 DNA reads as TGTGCCAGCAGCCACCTCAGAACCTACGAGCAGTACTTC.

This rearrangement joins TRBV5-4 to TRBJ2-7; 13 bases match TRBD2. Germline lookup yields CDR1 SGHNT and CDR2 YYREEE (reference sequence). The CDR3 runs to 15 residues. J was trimmed by 3 bases and V by 5 bases; bases with no gene match: 5. The CDR3 nucleotides read TGTGCCAGCAGTAGGACTAGCGGGGGAGTCTACGAGCAGTACTTC. Protein sequence: CASSRTSGGVYEQYF.

The chain combines TRBV18 with TRBJ2-2; D ambiguous. Germline CDR1 reads KGHSH; CDR2 reads LQKENI. Trimming removed 3 bases at V and 0 bases at J, with 8 bases between. The CDR3 loop spans 15 amino acids. The CDR3 is CASSPMAPNTGELFF. CDR3 nucleotide sequence: TGTGCCAGCTCACCCATGGCTCCGAACACCGGGGAGCTGTTTTTT.

This chain joins TRBV18 and TRBJ2-2; TRBD2 is a possible D gene (5 bases). CDR1 and CDR2 (germline): KGHSH, LQKENI. V was pared by 0 bases and J by 3 bases, with 11 bases between. This CDR3 has 16 amino acids. CDR3 residues: CASSPPKGDDTGELFF. The CDR3 nucleotides are TGTGCCAGCTCACCACCGAAGGGAGATGACACCGGGGAGCTGTTTTTT.

There are a few counts of this clone. The J gene is TRBJ2-7, the V gene TRBV27, with TRBD2 matching over 13 bases. The CDR3 covers 14 residues. Germline loops: CDR1 MNHEY, CDR2 SMNVEV (reference sequence). Losses at the gene ends were 4 bases for V and 6 bases for J; bases not matched to a gene: 3. CDR3 in DNA: TGTGCCAGCAGTTGGACTAGCGGGAGCCGCGAGCAGTACTTC. Its translation is CASSWTSGSREQYF.